This T cell receptor (beta chain) was profiled in a study of graft-versus-host responses after intestinal transplantation. Sequenced by immunoSEQ multiplex PCR; TCRdb stores in-frame clones only, minus some. Of around 97,000 clones detected, around 90% appear once; the ten largest clones hold roughly 5.5%. Concerning this clone itself: Its antigen is not identified.

The J segment lost 0 bases and the V segment lost 2 bases, leaving 0 bases of the junction unmatched. The CDR3 spans 13 residues. Germline V CDR1 and CDR2: GTSNPN, SVGIG (reference sequence). The sample here was unstimulated CD8+ T cells sorted from spleen or lymph node cells, taken before intestinal transplant. This TCR was sampled from a human donor who received an intestinal transplant. J is TRBJ2-7 and V is TRBV30, with 8 bases lining up with TRBD2. CDR3 sequence: CAWSSGSSYEQYF. The CDR3 nucleotides are TGTGCCTGGAGTAGCGGGAGCTCCTACGAGCAGTACTTC.